This T cell receptor beta chain was retrieved from a study of naive and memory T cell subsets (dated by TCRdb to between 2016 and 2019). As for the study more broadly: According to the figure summarizing the samples, there were 10 blood donors, 7 tuberculin skin test biopsies and 3 saline control biopsies. Usually PCR2 was run as a SYBR Green qPCR and stopped at a set threshold, although low-input samples could use end-point PCR (approximately 6 cycles) instead. The research as a whole found: The RNA-based method was acknowledged to be potentially sensitive to changes in TCR transcripts with T cell activation and differentiation.

Library method: 5' RACE. The ligated cDNA was amplified in four rounds of PCR with nested alpha and beta constant region primers together with the SP2 primer. TCR RNA was reverse transcribed with SuperScript IV using alpha and beta constant region primers for the blood and skin samples. An oligonucleotide carrying the Illumina SP2 primer and a UMI was ligated to the 3' end of the cDNA by means of T4 RNA ligase 1. The 12-nucleotide UMI consisted of two random hexamers with an eight-base spacer between the hexamers to prevent hairpin formation. From the second PCR onward, the TCR alpha and beta chain libraries were handled separately, and dual indexing was used for multiplexing. After pooling, the indexed libraries were analyzed by capillary electrophoresis and sequenced on either an Illumina MiSeq or NextSeq. PhiX DNA at about 4.5-8% was spiked into libraries to increase base diversity and improve cluster recognition. The study's processing was this. Demultiplexor pulled UMIs out of read 2, joined the UMIs with the TCR sequence from read 1, and separated reads according to sample indices. Decombinator identified V and J genes and V-J junctions and gave each TCR a five-part identifier that included V and J deletions. Collapsinator relied on UMIs to correct both sequencing errors and PCR amplification heterogeneity, producing a UMI-based abundance for each TCR. CDR3Translator converted identifiers to nucleotide sequence, translated to amino acids, and extracted CDR3 regions using terminal motifs. Error-corrected counts of alpha and beta TCRs from blood and skin were compared after being normalized to the amount of input RNA. TCRdb reprocessed the public reads (quality trimming at Q25 with fastp, clone calling with MiXCR) and kept in-frame beta chains. Here each entry gathers all rows of one CDR3 protein and keeps the most common genes and DNA. The V and J calls and clone size are TCRdb's, not the authors'. The sample records roughly 48,000 distinct CDR3 sequences, 4.7% of which are singletons. Of the sample, about 0.8% falls within the top ten clones.

Concerning this clonotype: Its antigen is still unknown. No base quality values were provided; no much bigger clone lies one nucleotide off.

The study reported a robust and sensitive protocol to amplify, sequence and analyze TCRs, based on 3' ligation of a UMI-containing oligonucleotide to TCR cDNA. For whole blood analysis, over 2 ml of peripheral blood was collected from healthy adult volunteers into Tempus tubes, and RNA was extracted following the manufacturer's instructions. Total RNA was used without cell sorting and was treated with RQ1 DNase before reverse transcription, with a target input of about 1 to 1,100 ng. Skin biopsy and whole blood libraries were made to test pipeline robustness in samples where T cells form a minority population. The receptor's source is a female donor in good health.

The CDR3 reads as follows: CSAGRGPFGAGANVLTF. The DNA sequence is as follows: TGCAGTGCTGGAAGGGGCCCTTTCGGGGCTGGGGCCAACGTCCTGACTTTC. The chain is encoded by TRBV20-1 joined to TRBJ2-6; the D match is possibly TRBD1 or TRBD2, with 5 bases aligned in each. CDR1 and CDR2 are drawn from the germline V gene (reference sequence): DFQATT, SNEGSKA. Trimming takes 5 bases from V and 2 bases from J, and the germline ends sit 19 bases apart. Including cysteine and phenylalanine, the CDR3 has 17 amino acids. The retained sequence is limited to the CDR3, 51 bases, with the frame set at the first base.